This T cell receptor beta chain was profiled in a study of shared T cell receptors in the human thymus. V was pared by 3 bases and J by 10 bases, with 13 bases between. This CDR3 has 14 residues. CDR1 is MNHEY and CDR2 is SMNVEV in the germline V gene (reference sequence). Using immunoSEQ multiplex PCR, the repertoire was profiled, and TCRdb retains in-frame clones only, with some absent. The data hold some 640,000 clones, with around 87% observed a single time. These data are also associated with another study on human thymus T cells.

The genes are TRBV27 and TRBJ1-6, with D perhaps TRBD1 (6 bases). The sequencing input was thymocytes. This clonotype originated in a boy in the first two years of life with a congenital heart defect. CDR3 DNA: TGTGCCAGCAGTTTGGGACACCCAGGGTCACCCCTCCACTTT. This codes for CASSLGHPGSPLHF.